One sample yielded the 32 T cell receptor beta chains listed below, sequenced in a study of CD8 T cells in Susac syndrome (dated by TCRdb to the late 2010s). Library preparation was by the immunoSEQ multiplex PCR assay. RNA was extracted with the RNeasy kit and about 0.5 to 1 ug was reverse transcribed using random hexamers. TCRdb reprocessing: public reads trimmed at Q25 with fastp, clones called with MiXCR, in-frame beta chains kept. A single entry per CDR3 protein holds the most common genes and DNA from its merged rows. The sample table records more than 85,000 distinct CDR3 sequences; about 96% of these occur just once. The ten largest clones add up to under 0.1% of the sample. Sample: CD4+ T cells from PBMCs. The receptors come from a human donor in good health.

The V and J genes are TRBV11-2 and TRBJ2-7; D is possibly TRBD1 (5 bases). Germline-derived CDR1 and CDR2 are SGHAT and FQNNGV. The CDR3 has 14 amino acids. The ends were cut back, 2 bases at V and 5 bases at J, with 13 bases in the middle. CDR3 loop: CASSLLPGLNEQYF. The CDR3 region has the DNA TGTGCCAGCAGCTTATTACCAGGGCTAAACGAGCAGTACTTC.

In this sample, this clonotype turned up once. This chain joins TRBV29-1 and TRBJ2-3; no clear D. The CDR3 is made up of 15 amino acids. The V gene's germline CDR1 is SQVTM and CDR2 ANQGSEA. V lost 0 bases and J 3 bases, leaving 13 bases between the germline ends. CDR3 DNA sequence: TGCAGCGTTGAAGAAAGGACCGGTGGTACAGATACGCAGTATTTT. Its translation is CSVEERTGGTDTQYF.

This clonotype was seen a single time. The chain is built from TRBV2 and TRBJ2-6; D is possibly TRBD1 (5 bases). Germline assignment: CDR1 SNHLY and CDR2 FYNNEI. V lost 5 bases and J lost 2, with 10 bases in between. The CDR3 is made up of 15 amino acids. CDR3 protein: CASSYGQAGANVLTF. The CDR3 DNA reads as TGTGCCAGCAGTTATGGACAAGCTGGGGCCAACGTCCTGACTTTC.

The rearrangement links TRBV29-1 to TRBJ2-1; D is unresolved. The length of the CDR3 is 13 residues. Trimming pared 1 base from V and 8 bases from J, leaving 12 bases between. CDR1 is SQVTM, CDR2 ANQGSEA, per germline. The CDR3 DNA is TGCAGCGTTGAAGCCGGTAGTTTCTATGAGCAGTTCTTC. Encoded protein: CSVEAGSFYEQFF.

The V gene is TRBV20-1, the J gene TRBJ2-3, with D maybe TRBD1 (6 bases). V gave up 6 bases and J gave up 0 bases, with 16 bases separating them. CDR3 size: 15 residues. Germline CDR1 and CDR2: DFQATT and SNEGSKA (reference sequence). The DNA of the CDR3 is TGCAGTGCGCTGGACAGTCAAAGGAGCACAGATACGCAGTATTTT. This gives the protein CSALDSQRSTDTQYF.

The rearrangement joins TRBV7-2 to TRBJ2-3; weak D call: TRBD2 (5 bases). V was trimmed by 5 bases and J by 1 base, leaving 16 bases between them. The germline V gene has CDR1 SGHTA and CDR2 FQGNSA. This CDR3 region has 16 residues. The CDR3 coding sequence is TGTGCCAGCAGCCTCCAAGCGGCCGCAGGCACAGATACGCAGTATTTT. Its protein is CASSLQAAAGTDTQYF. The full variable domain, completed using reference TRBV7-2 and TRBJ2-3, is GAGVSQSPSNKVTEKGKDVELRCDPISGHTALYWYRQSLGQGLEFLIYFQGNSAPDKSGLPSDRFSAERTGGSVSTLTIQRTQQEDSAVYLCASSLQAAAGTDTQYFGPGTRLTVL.

The V call is TRBV20-1, the J call TRBJ2-3, with 11 positions matching TRBD2. CDR1 and CDR2 (germline): DFQATT, SNEGSKA (reference sequence). This CDR3 is 16 amino acids long. With 5 bases clipped from V and 2 bases from J, the junction kept 9 bases outside the gene matches. CDR3 sequence: CSAPTGTSGFTDTQYF. In DNA form, the CDR3 reads TGCAGTGCTCCTACCGGGACTAGCGGATTCACAGATACGCAGTATTTT.

This chain links TRBV29-1 with TRBJ2-5; the D gene is possibly TRBD1 (6 bases). The V gene's germline CDR1 is SQVTM and CDR2 ANQGSEA. Trimming cost V 4 bases and J 4 bases, with 16 bases left between them. This CDR3 is 14 amino acids long. Here the CDR3 reads CSVGAGVLGETQYF. The DNA for the CDR3 is TGCAGCGTTGGCGCAGGGGTTTTAGGAGAGACCCAGTACTTC.

The table lists this clonotype with a count of one. V gene TRBV6-2 or TRBV6-3 combines with J gene TRBJ2-1; 7 bases match TRBD2. Germline trimming cut 2 bases from V and 6 bases from J; bases unmatched to any gene: 7. CDR1 is MNHEY and CDR2 is SVGEGT in the germline V gene. The CDR3 is made up of 15 amino acids. In DNA, the CDR3 is TGTGCCAGCAGTTACGCCAGCGGGATCGCCAATGAGCAGTTCTTC. It specifies CASSYASGIANEQFF.

The chain links TRBV2 to TRBJ1-4; possibly TRBD1 for D (6 bases). Looked up from germline, CDR1 is SNHLY and CDR2 is FYNNEI. This CDR3 region has 14 residues. Deletions cut 2 bases from V and 7 bases from J, with 11 bases between. The CDR3 DNA reads as TGTGCCAGCAGTGAACAGGGGTTGGGTGAAAAACTGTTTTTT. Residues: CASSEQGLGEKLFF.

V gene TRBV20-1 combines with J gene TRBJ2-6; D may match TRBD1 or TRBD2 (5 bases each). Trimming removed 1 base at V and 0 bases at J, with 13 bases between. Germline V gene sequence: CDR1 DFQATT, CDR2 SNEGSKA (reference sequence). CDR3 size: 17 residues. CDR3 DNA sequence: TGCAGTGCTAGAGCCGTTCGGGACCGCTCTGGGGCCAACGTCCTGACTTTC. Translated: CSARAVRDRSGANVLTF.

The chain combines TRBV4-3 with TRBJ2-3, with a weak D call TRBD2 (5 bases). The V end was cut by 4 bases, the J end by 4 bases, with 18 bases between. Looked up from germline, CDR1 is LGHNA and CDR2 is YSLEER. CDR3 length equals 16 residues. The CDR3 bases are TGCGCCAGCAGCCCCTCTCGAGGGTGGGTCCCAGATACGCAGTATTTT. Translation gives CASSPSRGWVPDTQYF.

The chain recombines TRBV19 with TRBJ1-5, with 8 bases fitting TRBD1. Unmatched junction bases numbered 3, after V lost 5 bases and J lost 6 bases. This CDR3 comprises 13 residues. The germline V gene encodes CDR1 LNHDA and CDR2 SQIVND (reference sequence). CDR3 in DNA: TGTGCCAGTAGTCTACAGGGGGTTCAGCCCCAGCATTTT. It specifies CASSLQGVQPQHF.

This clonotype was recorded once. The chain uses TRBV3-1 and TRBJ1-1; the D gene is possibly TRBD1 (5 bases). This CDR3 is built from 12 residues. V was cut by 1 base and J by 8 bases, with 8 bases left in between. Germline CDR1 reads LGHDT; CDR2 reads YNNKEL (reference sequence). CDR3 loop: CASSQGGGEAFF. The CDR3 DNA sequence: TGTGCCAGCAGCCAAGGCGGGGGAGAAGCTTTCTTT.

J is TRBJ2-7 and V is TRBV7-3; D ambiguous. Trimming left V 4 bases short and J 0 bases short, with 25 bases between. The germline V gene has CDR1 SGHTA and CDR2 FQGTGA. The CDR3 runs 19 residues. The CDR3 protein is CASSSQPLRLEKSSYEQYF. CDR3 DNA sequence: TGTGCCAGCAGCTCCCAACCCCTAAGGCTCGAAAAAAGCTCCTACGAGCAGTACTTC.

The chain has TRBV4-3 and TRBJ2-1; D could derive from TRBD1 or TRBD2 (6 bases each). The germline V gene encodes CDR1 LGHNA and CDR2 YSLEER. The V end was cut by 4 bases, the J end by 8 bases, with 12 bases between. The CDR3 totals 13 residues. CDR3 sequence: CASSLQGGDEQFF. CDR3 in DNA: TGCGCCAGCAGCCTACAGGGAGGCGATGAGCAGTTCTTC.

This chain joins TRBV7-2 and TRBJ2-3; 11 positions agree with TRBD2. The CDR3 runs 16 residues. Germline V gene lookup returns CDR1 SGHTA and CDR2 FQGNSA. The junction had 5 bases not matched to a gene; V was cut back by 4 bases and J by 2 bases. The CDR3 DNA is TGTGCCAGCAGCTACTGGACTAGCGGGCTCACAGATACGCAGTATTTT. This codes for CASSYWTSGLTDTQYF.

The V and J genes are TRBV20-1 and TRBJ1-1; D unresolved. Trimming removed 3 bases at V and 6 bases at J, with 17 bases between. CDR1 and CDR2 from the germline V gene are DFQATT and SNEGSKA (reference sequence). The CDR3 is 14 residues long. The CDR3 region is CSARVGPSHAEAFF. CDR3 nucleotides: TGCAGTGCTAGGGTGGGTCCGTCGCACGCTGAAGCTTTCTTT.

The chain couples TRBV6-6 to TRBJ1-1, with unresolved D. V lost 6 bases to trimming and J lost 2 bases, with 13 bases between them. Germline CDR1 MNHNY, CDR2 SVGAGI (reference sequence). The CDR3 runs to 14 residues. CDR3 in amino acids: CASSPNSFNTEAFF. In DNA, the CDR3 is TGTGCCAGCAGCCCTAACTCCTTTAACACTGAAGCTTTCTTT.

The chain combines TRBV24-1 with TRBJ2-6, with TRBD1 matching 7 bases. V lost 5 bases to trimming and J lost 1 base; unmatched junction nucleotides: 10. Germline CDR1 reads KGHDR; CDR2 reads SFDVKD. The CDR3 covers 18 residues. The CDR3 DNA reads as TGTGCCACCAGTGTCGGACAGGCGAAGGGGTCTGGGGCCAACGTCCTGACTTTC. Amino acids: CATSVGQAKGSGANVLTF.

The chain has TRBV3-1 and TRBJ2-7; 10 bases map to TRBD2. The J segment lost 6 bases and the V segment lost 2 bases, leaving 7 bases of the junction unmatched. This CDR3 has 15 amino acids. Per germline, CDR1 LGHDT and CDR2 YNNKEL (reference sequence). The CDR3 bases are TGTGCCAGCAGCCAAAGTCCTAGCGGGAGACGCGAGCAGTACTTC. It codes for CASSQSPSGRREQYF.

The rearrangement uses TRBV15 and TRBJ2-7; 9 bases are shared with TRBD1. The germline CDR1 and CDR2 sequences are LNHNV and YYDKDF (reference sequence). J gave up 3 bases and V 1 base, and 10 bases lay outside the gene matches. The CDR3 contains 17 residues. The CDR3 DNA is TGTGCCACCAGCAGAGGGGGGGGGACAGGGAATTTCTACGAGCAGTACTTC. Translated, it gives CATSRGGGTGNFYEQYF.

The rearrangement links TRBV29-1 to TRBJ2-1, with 11 bases identical to TRBD2. The junction had 3 bases not matched to a gene; V was cut back by 5 bases and J by 6 bases. From germline, CDR1 is SQVTM and CDR2 ANQGSEA. The CDR3 has 13 residues. Written as DNA, the CDR3 is TGCAGCGTTTTTAGCGGGAGGGGCAATGAGCAGTTCTTC. This sequence encodes CSVFSGRGNEQFF.

The chain is built from TRBV12-3 or TRBV12-4 and TRBJ2-7; perhaps TRBD2 as D (6 bases). Trimming left V 7 bases short and J 0 bases short, with 19 bases between. There are 16 residues in the CDR3. In DNA, the CDR3 is TGTGCCAGCACCCCAGGGCCGGGGGTGAGCTCCTACGAGCAGTACTTC. Protein sequence: CASTPGPGVSSYEQYF.

The chain employs TRBV7-9 and TRBJ1-1; D remains ambiguous. The V gene lost 5 bases and the J gene lost 1 base, with 14 bases spanning the gap. Germline V CDR1 and CDR2: SEHNR, FQNEAQ (reference sequence). The CDR3 is 15 amino acids. CDR3 loop: CASSQIGRGNTEAFF. The CDR3 DNA reads TGTGCCAGCAGCCAAATCGGACGGGGGAACACTGAAGCTTTCTTT.

CDR3 loop: CASSLAGVGASEQYF. CDR3 DNA: TGTGCCAGCAGTTTAGCAGGGGTGGGGGCAAGCGAGCAGTACTTC. V usage is TRBV12-3 or TRBV12-4 and J usage is TRBJ2-7, with a possible D match to TRBD1 (6 bases). Trimming removed 0 bases from V and 6 bases from J, with 15 bases in between. The CDR3 consists of 15 residues.

The J gene is TRBJ1-5, the V gene TRBV20-1; weak D call: TRBD1 (5 bases). The V gene's germline CDR1 is DFQATT and CDR2 SNEGSKA (reference sequence). The CDR3 covers 13 residues. Between the trimmed V and J ends, which lost 4 bases and 0 bases, there was a span of 7 bases. CDR3 in amino acids: CSATRDSNQPQHF. As DNA, the CDR3 is TGCAGTGCTACCAGGGATAGCAATCAGCCCCAGCATTTT.

The chain joins TRBV9 to TRBJ1-2; possibly TRBD1 for D (5 bases). Per the germline V gene, CDR1 is SGDLS and CDR2 is YYNGEE. The CDR3 loop spans 15 amino acids. Trimming took off 0 bases at V and 6 bases at J, with 15 bases between the two ends. CDR3 residues: CASSVGGDRADGYTF. The CDR3 region has the DNA TGTGCCAGCAGCGTAGGGGGCGACCGCGCGGATGGCTACACCTTC.

This clonotype was seen just once. V usage is TRBV29-1 and J usage is TRBJ2-5; weak D call: TRBD1 (5 bases). V was shortened by 5 bases and J by 2 bases, with 12 bases between the two germline ends. This CDR3 comprises 13 residues. Germline V gene data show CDR1 as SQVTM and CDR2 as ANQGSEA. The CDR3 nucleotides are TGCAGCGTTCACAGGATGGCGCAAGAGACCCAGTACTTC. Encoded protein: CSVHRMAQETQYF.

The chain uses TRBV5-1 and TRBJ2-7; tentatively, D is TRBD1 (5 bases). Germline V CDR1 and CDR2: SGHRS, YFSETQ. With 5 bases removed from V and 3 bases from J, the gap between germline ends came to 15 bases. The CDR3 consists of 14 residues. In nucleotides, the CDR3 is TGCGCCAGCAGTTATTTAGGACACCACTACGAGCAGTACTTC. It specifies CASSYLGHHYEQYF. Combining the CDR3 with reference TRBV5-1 and TRBJ2-7 gives the whole variable domain KAGVTQTPRYLIKTRGQQVTLSCSPISGHRSVSWYQQTPGQGLQFLFEYFSETQRNKGNFPGRFSGRQFSNSRSEMNVSTLELGDSALYLCASSYLGHHYEQYFGPGTRLTVT.

This clonotype was seen only once. J is TRBJ2-7 and V is TRBV15; no firm D call. The length of the CDR3 is 15 residues. V shed 0 bases and J shed 3 bases, with 12 bases lying between them. Germline CDR1 LNHNV, CDR2 YYDKDF (reference sequence). CDR3 protein: CATSRDLGINYEQYF. DNA for the CDR3: TGTGCCACCAGCAGAGATCTCGGCATCAACTACGAGCAGTACTTC.

The V call is TRBV9, the J call TRBJ2-2, with TRBD2 matching 10 bases. The CDR3 contains 15 residues. Per the germline V gene, CDR1 is SGDLS and CDR2 is YYNGEE. The ends lost 0 bases at V and 6 bases at J; junction bases unmatched: 2. In DNA form, the CDR3 reads TGTGCCAGCAGCGTAGCAGCGGGGGGGCCCGGGGAGCTGTTTTTT. Residues: CASSVAAGGPGELFF.